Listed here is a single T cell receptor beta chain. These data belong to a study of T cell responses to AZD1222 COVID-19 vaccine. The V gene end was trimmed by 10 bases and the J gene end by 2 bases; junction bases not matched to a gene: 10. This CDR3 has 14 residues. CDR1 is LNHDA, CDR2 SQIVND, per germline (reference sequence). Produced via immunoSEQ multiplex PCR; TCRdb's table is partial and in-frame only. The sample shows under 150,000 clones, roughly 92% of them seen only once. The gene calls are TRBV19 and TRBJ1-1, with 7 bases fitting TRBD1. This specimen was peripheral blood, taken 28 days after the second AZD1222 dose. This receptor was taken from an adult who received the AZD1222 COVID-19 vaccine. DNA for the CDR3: TGTGCCACCCAGACAGGGACAGTCAACACTGAAGCTTTCTTT. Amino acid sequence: CATQTGTVNTEAFF.